The sample holds many counts of the clone carrying this TCR beta chain. The sample belongs to a study of Graves' ophthalmopathy and Graves' hyperthyroidism. The authors defined stable hyperthyroidism as no ophthalmopathy within 18 months of follow-up. TCR beta CDR3 regions were amplified from RNA transcripts. After a first-round RT-PCR with HTBI primers, a second-round multiplex PCR was run. TCRdb itself ran the multiplex PCR reads through MiXCR, one entry per CDR3 protein. The sample records under 800,000 distinct CDR3 sequences, 20% to 25% being singletons. The germline CDR1 and CDR2 sequences are MNHEY and SVGAGI. V was clipped by 6 bases and J by 4 bases, with 12 bases between them. The CDR3 length is 13 residues.

The chain employs TRBV6-5 and TRBJ1-1; D uncertain. Sequencing was done on a sample of peripheral blood. The TCR was taken from a woman under 30 with stable Graves' hyperthyroidism. Some clones in this sample may be carry-over from other donors' samples. Written as DNA, the CDR3 is TGTGCCAGCAGCCTCCCGGGCGTCACTGAAGCTTTCTTT. This sequence encodes CASSLPGVTEAFF.